These 30 T cell receptor beta chains were sequenced from one sample in a study of blood T cell repertoires in COVID-19. The method was immunoSEQ multiplex PCR; TCRdb's version includes in-frame clones alone and lacks a portion of them. Of some 320,000 clones in the sample, over 75% were seen once. Sequencing input: peripheral blood. The receptors shown here come from a human donor in a cohort sampled during active COVID-19.

This rearrangement joins TRBV14 to TRBJ1-5; tentative D call: TRBD1 (5 bases). Looked up from germline, CDR1 is SGHDN and CDR2 is FVKESK. The length of the CDR3 is 15 residues. The V gene lost 0 bases and the J gene lost 7 bases, with 13 bases spanning the gap. The CDR3 loop reads CASSQEGGGGQPQHF. The CDR3, as DNA: TGTGCCAGCAGCCAAGAGGGGGGGGGTGGCCAGCCCCAGCATTTT.

This clone was recorded once. The rearrangement joins TRBV7-8 to TRBJ2-3, with D perhaps TRBD2 (5 bases). Trimming cost V 6 bases and J 4 bases, with 17 bases left between them. Germline CDR1 is SGHVS and CDR2 is FQNEAQ. The CDR3 sequence is 15 residues long. The DNA for the CDR3 is TGTGCCAGCAGGATTGGTGGACTGACACCAGATACGCAGTATTTT. This encodes CASRIGGLTPDTQYF.

The chain employs TRBV5-6 and TRBJ1-5, with TRBD1 as a possible D gene (6 bases). CDR3 length: 14 residues. V was trimmed by 2 bases and J by 0 bases, leaving 6 bases between them. CDR1 and CDR2 from the germline V gene are SGHDT and YYEEEE. This CDR3 reads CASSFRGSNQPQHF. The CDR3 nucleotides read TGTGCCAGCAGCTTCAGGGGTAGCAATCAGCCCCAGCATTTT. The whole variable domain, remainder taken from reference TRBV5-6 and TRBJ1-5, is DAGVTQSPTHLIKTRGQQVTLRCSPKSGHDTVSWYQQALGQGPQFIFQYYEEEERQRGNFPDRFSGHQFPNYSSELNVNALLLGDSALYLCASSFRGSNQPQHFGDGTRLSIL.

The count of this clone is one. The CDR3 region has the DNA TGTGCCAGCAGTGAGAGAGGGGGAACTGAAGCTTTCTTT. This codes for CASSERGGTEAFF. V is TRBV6-4 and J is TRBJ1-1, with a possible D match to TRBD1 (6 bases). The germline gives CDR1 MRHNA, CDR2 SNTAGT. Trimming removed 3 bases at V and 5 bases at J, with 10 bases between. The CDR3 length is 13 residues.

The rearrangement uses TRBV4-1 and TRBJ1-1; D possibly corresponds to TRBD1 (6 bases). This CDR3 is 14 amino acids long. V shed 1 base and J shed 3 bases, with 9 bases lying between them. Germline CDR1 and CDR2: MGHRA and YSYEKL. CDR3 in amino acids: CASSQATGHTEAFF. CDR3 coding DNA: TGCGCCAGCAGCCAAGCGACAGGTCACACTGAAGCTTTCTTT.

The J gene is TRBJ1-1, the V gene TRBV27; a possible D gene is TRBD1 (5 bases). Trimming pared 3 bases from V and 1 base from J, leaving 15 bases between. The CDR3 covers 16 residues. Per germline, CDR1 MNHEY and CDR2 SMNVEV (reference sequence). The chain's CDR3 is CASSLFAGIGNTEAFF. The CDR3 DNA follows: TGTGCCAGCAGTTTGTTCGCAGGGATAGGGAACACTGAAGCTTTCTTT.

The chain uses TRBV6-1 and TRBJ1-5; D might be TRBD1 (5 bases). Germline lookup yields CDR1 MNHNS and CDR2 SASEGT. The CDR3 contains 13 residues. Trimming removed 0 bases from V and 7 bases from J, with 7 bases in between. For the CDR3, the DNA is TGTGCCAGCAGTGAAGCGGGGGGACAGCCCCAGCATTTT. It codes for CASSEAGGQPQHF.

The chain recombines TRBV28 with TRBJ1-5; D unresolved. The germline V and J ends were trimmed by 10 bases and 0 bases, with 10 bases remaining between them. Germline V gives CDR1 MDHEN, CDR2 SYDVKM. The CDR3 extends over 13 amino acids. The CDR3: CATYSYSNQPQHF. CDR3 nucleotides: TGTGCCACCTACTCGTATAGCAATCAGCCCCAGCATTTT.

A few counts support this clone. The chain employs TRBV29-1 and TRBJ2-3, with 10 bases that match TRBD1. In germline, CDR1 is SQVTM, CDR2 ANQGSEA. V lost 5 bases to trimming and J lost 5 bases; unmatched junction nucleotides: 22. The CDR3 contains 19 residues. The CDR3 is CSVLQRQVKGTGVVDTQYF. CDR3 coding DNA: TGCAGCGTTTTGCAGCGTCAAGTTAAGGGGACAGGGGTAGTAGATACGCAGTATTTT.

CDR3: CASSEAAPPSGAEAFF. CDR3 coding DNA: TGTGCCAGCAGTGAAGCGGCTCCCCCGAGTGGCGCTGAAGCTTTCTTT. The chain uses TRBV25-1 and TRBJ1-1; D remains ambiguous. The CDR3 has 16 amino acids. The V gene's germline CDR1 is MGHDK and CDR2 SYGVNS. Trimming stripped 2 bases from V and 6 bases from J, with 19 bases between.

This sequence joins TRBV5-6 and TRBJ2-7; perhaps TRBD1 as D (5 bases). CDR1 is SGHDT and CDR2 is YYEEEE in the germline V gene. The CDR3 is 13 residues long. V was clipped by 5 bases and J by 3 bases, with 12 bases between them. The CDR3 sequence is CASRFVTGYEQYF. CDR3 sequence (DNA): TGTGCCAGCAGATTTGTTACAGGCTACGAGCAGTACTTC.

This chain joins TRBV10-3 and TRBJ2-3; the match to TRBD2 covers 15 bases. V shed 4 bases and J 1 base; nucleotides not matched to a gene: 9. CDR3 length equals 19 residues. CDR1 ENHRY and CDR2 SYGVKD come from the germline V gene. The CDR3 DNA follows: TGTGCCATCAGTGGGGGACTAGCGGGGGGATCTCTCGGCACAGATACGCAGTATTTT. Translating gives CAISGGLAGGSLGTDTQYF.

This chain links TRBV5-8 with TRBJ1-1; D gene ambiguous. Germline CDR1 and CDR2: SGHTS and YDEGEE. With 0 bases removed from V and 3 bases from J, the gap between germline ends came to 12 bases. The CDR3 has 15 amino acids. CDR3 sequence: CASSLEGRRDTEAFF. CDR3 in DNA: TGTGCCAGCAGCTTGGAAGGGAGGAGGGACACTGAAGCTTTCTTT.

The V gene is TRBV19, the J gene TRBJ2-7, with D perhaps matching TRBD2 (6 bases). The CDR3 runs 14 residues. The ends were cut back, 1 base at V and 3 bases at J, with 10 bases in the middle. The V gene's germline CDR1 is LNHDA and CDR2 SQIVND (reference sequence). CDR3: CASSIGGVNYEQYF. CDR3 DNA: TGTGCCAGTAGTATAGGGGGGGTGAACTACGAGCAGTACTTC.

This rearrangement joins TRBV5-5 to TRBJ2-7; the D gene is possibly TRBD1 (6 bases). This CDR3 has 15 amino acids. The ends were cut back, 3 bases at V and 1 base at J, with 14 bases in the middle. CDR1 is SGHKS, CDR2 YYEKEE, per germline (reference sequence). CDR3 bases: TGTGCCAGCAGCTACGCTGGGACACCTTCCTACGAGCAGTACTTC. Its translation is CASSYAGTPSYEQYF.

The chain uses TRBV10-3 and TRBJ2-3, with TRBD2 as a possible D gene (5 bases). CDR3 size: 12 residues. Trimming shortened V by 3 bases and J by 5 bases, and 6 bases separated the two germline ends. The germline gives CDR1 ENHRY, CDR2 SYGVKD. The CDR3: CAISDGIDTQYF. CDR3 sequence (DNA): TGTGCCATCAGTGACGGGATAGATACGCAGTATTTT.

In its sample, this clone was seen a few times. The chain has TRBV7-9 and TRBJ1-2, with TRBD1 matching over 8 bases. Trimming at V came to 5 bases and at J to 7 bases, leaving 9 bases not matched to a gene. The CDR3 covers 14 residues. Per the germline V gene, CDR1 is SEHNR and CDR2 is FQNEAQ (reference sequence). In DNA, the CDR3 is TGTGCCAGCAGCCCCGGACAGGGAGGAGCTGGCTACACCTTC. This encodes CASSPGQGGAGYTF.

The chain has TRBV5-4 and TRBJ1-6, with D possibly being TRBD1 (5 bases). Trimming stripped 4 bases from V and 7 bases from J, with 9 bases between. Germline V gene sequence: CDR1 SGHNT, CDR2 YYREEE (reference sequence). The CDR3 loop spans 13 amino acids. CDR3 amino acids: CASSARVNSPLHF. As DNA, the CDR3 is TGTGCCAGCAGCGCCAGGGTGAATTCACCCCTCCACTTT. Drawing the rest from reference TRBV5-4 and TRBJ1-6, the complete variable domain is ETGVTQSPTHLIKTRGQQVTLRCSSQSGHNTVSWYQQALGQGPQFIFQYYREEENGRGNFPPRFSGLQFPNYSSELNVNALELDDSALYLCASSARVNSPLHFGNGTRLTVT.

This chain links TRBV30 with TRBJ1-1; tentative D call: TRBD1 (5 bases). The germline CDR1 and CDR2 sequences are GTSNPN and SVGIG (reference sequence). V was pared by 3 bases and J by 4 bases, with 12 bases between. The CDR3 runs to 13 residues. The CDR3 coding sequence is TGTGCCTGGAGCCGCTTGGGGGGCACTGAAGCTTTCTTT. It codes for CAWSRLGGTEAFF.

This chain links TRBV6-6 with TRBJ1-3; D remains unclear. The CDR3 runs 11 residues. Per the germline V gene, CDR1 is MNHNY and CDR2 is SVGAGI (reference sequence). CDR3 amino acids: CLASSGNTIYF. The CDR3 DNA reads as TGTCTAGCAAGCTCTGGAAACACCATATATTTT.

The V call is TRBV25-1, the J call TRBJ1-6, with 10 bases matching TRBD1. The V segment lost 3 bases and the J segment 9 bases; nucleotides outside the gene matches: 8. The CDR3 has 16 residues. The germline CDR1 and CDR2 sequences are MGHDK and SYGVNS. The DNA for the CDR3 is TGTGCCAGCAGTGACCCGCGGACAGGGGGGACTTCACCCCTCCACTTT. Its translation: CASSDPRTGGTSPLHF.

V and J are TRBV5-4 and TRBJ2-7, with TRBD1 matching 8 bases. J lost 3 bases, V lost 4 bases, and 18 bases had no gene match. CDR1 and CDR2 (germline): SGHNT, YYREEE (reference sequence). CDR3 size: 18 residues. In nucleotides, the CDR3 is TGTGCCAGCAGCCCCAACATTCCCCACCGGGACAGGAACTACGAGCAGTACTTC. Its translation is CASSPNIPHRDRNYEQYF. The whole variable domain, filled in from reference TRBV5-4 and TRBJ2-7, reads ETGVTQSPTHLIKTRGQQVTLRCSSQSGHNTVSWYQQALGQGPQFIFQYYREEENGRGNFPPRFSGLQFPNYSSELNVNALELDDSALYLCASSPNIPHRDRNYEQYFGPGTRLTVT.

The chain uses TRBV9 and TRBJ1-2; a weak D match, TRBD1 (6 bases). The germline V and J ends were trimmed by 3 bases and 4 bases, with 22 bases remaining between them. The germline V gene has CDR1 SGDLS and CDR2 YYNGEE. The length of the CDR3 is 17 residues. The CDR3 nucleotides read TGTGCCAGCAGCGCCAGCACGAAGGGGGGGGCAGGCTATGGCTACACCTTC. Its protein product is CASSASTKGGAGYGYTF.

The chain couples TRBV10-2 to TRBJ2-5; the D gene is possibly TRBD1 (6 bases). With 8 bases removed from V and 3 bases from J, the gap between germline ends came to 16 bases. From germline, CDR1 is WSHSY and CDR2 SAAADI. The CDR3 runs 14 residues. This CDR3 reads CASGRTGLEETQYF. In nucleotides, the CDR3 is TGCGCCAGCGGGAGAACAGGGTTGGAAGAGACCCAGTACTTC.

This clone was picked up one time. The chain employs TRBV4-1 and TRBJ2-5, with a tentative D call TRBD1 (6 bases). The V end lost 4 bases, the J end lost 13 bases, and 22 bases lay between the germline ends. This CDR3 comprises 14 residues. The germline gives CDR1 MGHRA, CDR2 YSYEKL. CDR3 in amino acids: CASSRPGTSGAAYF. CDR3 DNA sequence: TGCGCCAGCAGCCGGCCCGGGACCTCAGGGGCGGCGTACTTC.

The chain joins TRBV30 to TRBJ2-3, with 8 bases lining up with TRBD2. J was trimmed by 0 bases and V by 2 bases; bases with no gene match: 1. CDR3 length: 14 amino acids. Per the germline V gene, CDR1 is GTSNPN and CDR2 is SVGIG (reference sequence). DNA of the CDR3: TGTGCCTGGAGTATAGCGGGGAGCACAGATACGCAGTATTTT. Encoded protein: CAWSIAGSTDTQYF.

The chain links TRBV13 to TRBJ2-3, with 10 bases matching TRBD2. The CDR3 totals 16 residues. From germline, CDR1 is PRHDT and CDR2 FYEKMQ (reference sequence). With V trimmed by 2 bases and J by 7 bases, 9 bases remained unmatched. The CDR3 is CASSLTRLAGANTQYF. As DNA, the CDR3 is TGTGCCAGCAGCTTAACTCGTCTAGCGGGGGCAAATACGCAGTATTTT.

The chain employs TRBV2 and TRBJ2-3; a weak D match, TRBD2 (6 bases). The length of the CDR3 is 17 residues. The V gene lost 8 bases and the J gene lost 6 bases, with 27 bases spanning the gap. The germline V gene encodes CDR1 SNHLY and CDR2 FYNNEI. CDR3 residues: CASGPGLSDAPRDTQYF. In nucleotides, the CDR3 is TGTGCCAGCGGCCCGGGACTCTCAGATGCCCCTAGGGATACGCAGTATTTT.

The rearrangement uses TRBV4-2 and TRBJ1-5; maybe TRBD1 (5 bases). The germline V and J ends were trimmed by 1 base and 5 bases, with 15 bases remaining between them. The V gene's germline CDR1 is LGHNA and CDR2 YNFKEQ. CDR3 length: 16 amino acids. The CDR3 DNA reads TGTGCCAGCAGCCAAGCCTCGGGAGAAGGGGATCAGCCCCAGCATTTT. Translation gives CASSQASGEGDQPQHF.

The rearrangement uses TRBV14 and TRBJ2-2; D is perhaps TRBD2 (6 bases). Germline CDR1 SGHDN, CDR2 FVKESK. V shed 6 bases and J shed 7 bases, with 18 bases lying between them. This CDR3 is 15 amino acids long. The CDR3 protein is CASSRSEGDSGELFF. CDR3 nucleotides: TGTGCCAGCAGTAGATCGGAGGGTGACAGCGGGGAGCTGTTTTTT.